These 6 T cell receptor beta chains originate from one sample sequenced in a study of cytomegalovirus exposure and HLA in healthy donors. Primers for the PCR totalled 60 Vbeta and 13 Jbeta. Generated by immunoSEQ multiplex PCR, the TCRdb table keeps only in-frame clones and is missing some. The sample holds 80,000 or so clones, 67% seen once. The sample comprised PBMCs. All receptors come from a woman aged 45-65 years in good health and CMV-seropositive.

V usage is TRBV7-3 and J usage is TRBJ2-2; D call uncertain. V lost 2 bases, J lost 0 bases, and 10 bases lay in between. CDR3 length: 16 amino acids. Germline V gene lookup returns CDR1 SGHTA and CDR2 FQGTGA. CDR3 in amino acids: CASSLLRVANTGELFF. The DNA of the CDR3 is TGTGCCAGCAGCTTATTACGGGTTGCGAACACCGGGGAGCTGTTTTTT. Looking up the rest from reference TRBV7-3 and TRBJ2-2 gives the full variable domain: GAGVSQTPSNKVTEKGKYVELRCDPISGHTALYWYRQSLGQGPEFLIYFQGTGAADDSGLPNDRFFAVRPEGSVSTLKIQRTERGDSAVYLCASSLLRVANTGELFFGEGSRLTVL.

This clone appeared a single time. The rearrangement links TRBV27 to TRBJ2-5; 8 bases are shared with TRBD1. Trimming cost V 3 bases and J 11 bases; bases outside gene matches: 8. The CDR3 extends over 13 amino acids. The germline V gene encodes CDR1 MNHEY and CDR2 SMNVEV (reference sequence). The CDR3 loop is CASSLDRAAEQYF. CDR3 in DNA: TGTGCCAGCAGTTTGGACAGGGCCGCAGAGCAGTACTTC.

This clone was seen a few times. The CDR3 DNA is TGTGCCAACGGCGGGCTCTGGACAGATACGCAGTATTTT. Encoded protein: CANGGLWTDTQYF. This sequence joins TRBV2 and TRBJ2-3; TRBD2 is a possible D gene (5 bases). Deletions cut 10 bases from V and 3 bases from J, with 14 bases between. Germline assignment: CDR1 SNHLY and CDR2 FYNNEI. The CDR3 sequence is 13 residues long.

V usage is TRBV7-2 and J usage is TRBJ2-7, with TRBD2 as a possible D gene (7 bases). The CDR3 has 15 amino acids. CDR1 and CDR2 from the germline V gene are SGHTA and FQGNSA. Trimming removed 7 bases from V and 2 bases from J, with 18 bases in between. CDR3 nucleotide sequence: TGTGCCAGCACCCTAGGGGGGGCAGGCGCCTACGAGCAGTACTTC. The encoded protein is CASTLGGAGAYEQYF.

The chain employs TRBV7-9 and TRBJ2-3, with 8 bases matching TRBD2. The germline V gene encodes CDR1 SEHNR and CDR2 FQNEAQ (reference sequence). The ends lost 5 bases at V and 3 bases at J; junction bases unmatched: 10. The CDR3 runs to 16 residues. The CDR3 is CASSKRSGGMTDTQYF. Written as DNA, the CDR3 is TGTGCCAGCAGCAAAAGGAGCGGGGGCATGACAGATACGCAGTATTTT.

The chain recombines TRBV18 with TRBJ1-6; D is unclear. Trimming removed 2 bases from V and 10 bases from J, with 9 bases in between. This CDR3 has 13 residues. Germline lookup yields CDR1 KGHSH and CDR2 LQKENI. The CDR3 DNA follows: TGTGCCAGCTCACCAGAGGCAGAATCACCCCTCCACTTT. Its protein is CASSPEAESPLHF. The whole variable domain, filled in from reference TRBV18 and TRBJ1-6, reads NAGVMQNPRHLVRRRGQEARLRCSPMKGHSHVYWYRQLPEEGLKFMVYLQKENIIDESGMPKERFSAEFPKEGPSILRIQQVVRGDSAAYFCASSPEAESPLHFGNGTRLTVT.